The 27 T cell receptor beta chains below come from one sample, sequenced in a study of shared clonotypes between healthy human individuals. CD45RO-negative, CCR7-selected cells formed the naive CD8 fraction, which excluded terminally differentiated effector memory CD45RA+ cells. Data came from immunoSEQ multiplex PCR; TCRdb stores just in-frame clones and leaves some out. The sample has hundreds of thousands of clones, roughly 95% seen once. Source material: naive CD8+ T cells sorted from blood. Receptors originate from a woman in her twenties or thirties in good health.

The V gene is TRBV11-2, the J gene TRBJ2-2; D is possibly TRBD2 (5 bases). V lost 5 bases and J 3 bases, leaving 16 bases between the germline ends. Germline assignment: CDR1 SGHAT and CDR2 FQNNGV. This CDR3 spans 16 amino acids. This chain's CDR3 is CASSLTWEWDTGELFF. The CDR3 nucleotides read TGTGCCAGCAGCCTGACGTGGGAGTGGGACACCGGGGAGCTGTTTTTT.

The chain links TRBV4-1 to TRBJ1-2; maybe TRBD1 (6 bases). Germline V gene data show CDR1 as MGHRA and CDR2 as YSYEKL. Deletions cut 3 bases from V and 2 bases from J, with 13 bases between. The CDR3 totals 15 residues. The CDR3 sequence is CASSQRGQRNYGYTF. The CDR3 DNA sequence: TGCGCCAGCAGCCAGAGAGGACAGCGAAACTATGGCTACACCTTC.

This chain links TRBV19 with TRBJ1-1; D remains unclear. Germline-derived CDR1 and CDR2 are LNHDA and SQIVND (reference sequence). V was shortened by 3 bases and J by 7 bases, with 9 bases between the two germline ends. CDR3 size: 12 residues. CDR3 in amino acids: CASSIGRIEAFF. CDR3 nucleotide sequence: TGTGCCAGTAGTATCGGGAGGATTGAAGCTTTCTTT.

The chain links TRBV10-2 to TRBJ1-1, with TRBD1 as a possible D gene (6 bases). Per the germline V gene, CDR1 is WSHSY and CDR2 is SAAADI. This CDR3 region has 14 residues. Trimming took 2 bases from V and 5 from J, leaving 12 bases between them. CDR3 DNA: TGCGCCAGCAGTGAGGGCAGGGGTGTGACTGAAGCTTTCTTT. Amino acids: CASSEGRGVTEAFF.

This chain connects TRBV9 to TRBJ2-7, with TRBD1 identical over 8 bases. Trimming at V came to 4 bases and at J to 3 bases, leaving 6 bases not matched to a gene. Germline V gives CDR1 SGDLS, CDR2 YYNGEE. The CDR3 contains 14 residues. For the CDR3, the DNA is TGTGCCAGCAGCACGACAGGGGAAGACTACGAGCAGTACTTC. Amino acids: CASSTTGEDYEQYF.

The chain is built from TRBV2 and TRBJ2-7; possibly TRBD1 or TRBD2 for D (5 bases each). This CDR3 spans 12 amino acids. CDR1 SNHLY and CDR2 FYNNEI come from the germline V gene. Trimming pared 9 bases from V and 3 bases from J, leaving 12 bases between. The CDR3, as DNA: TGTGCCAGTCTGGGACCGGACTACGAGCAGTACTTC. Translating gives CASLGPDYEQYF.

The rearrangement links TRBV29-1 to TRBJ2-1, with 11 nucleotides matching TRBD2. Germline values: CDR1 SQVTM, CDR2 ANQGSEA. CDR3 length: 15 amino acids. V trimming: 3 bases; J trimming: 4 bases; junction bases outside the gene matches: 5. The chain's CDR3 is CSVEGTSGPYNEQFF. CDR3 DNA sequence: TGCAGCGTTGAGGGGACTAGCGGACCTTACAATGAGCAGTTCTTC.

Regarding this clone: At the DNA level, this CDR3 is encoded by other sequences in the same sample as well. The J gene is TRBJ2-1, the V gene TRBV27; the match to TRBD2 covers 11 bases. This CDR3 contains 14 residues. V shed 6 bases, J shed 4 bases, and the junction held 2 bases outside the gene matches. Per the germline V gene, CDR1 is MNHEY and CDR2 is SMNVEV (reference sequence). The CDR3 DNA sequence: TGTGCCAGCAGCCTAGCGGGGGGATACAATGAGCAGTTCTTC. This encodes CASSLAGGYNEQFF.

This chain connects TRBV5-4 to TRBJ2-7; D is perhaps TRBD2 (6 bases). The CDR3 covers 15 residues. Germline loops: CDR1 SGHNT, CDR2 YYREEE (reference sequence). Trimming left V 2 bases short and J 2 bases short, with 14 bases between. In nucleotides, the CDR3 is TGTGCCAGCAGCTTATATCAACTAGCCCCCTACGAGCAGTACTTC. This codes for CASSLYQLAPYEQYF.

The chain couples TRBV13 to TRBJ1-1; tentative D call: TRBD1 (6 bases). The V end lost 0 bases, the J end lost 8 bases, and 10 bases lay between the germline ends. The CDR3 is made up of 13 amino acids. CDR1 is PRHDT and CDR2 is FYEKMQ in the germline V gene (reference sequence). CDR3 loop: CASSLGRTVEAFF. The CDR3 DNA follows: TGTGCCAGCAGCTTAGGGCGGACAGTCGAAGCTTTCTTT.

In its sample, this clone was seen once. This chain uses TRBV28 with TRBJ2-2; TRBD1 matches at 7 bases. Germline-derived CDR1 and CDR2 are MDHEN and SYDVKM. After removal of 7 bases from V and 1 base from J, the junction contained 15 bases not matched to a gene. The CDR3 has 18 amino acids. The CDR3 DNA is TGTGCCAGCACCCTTAGGGGGCGGCTAGTCTTGAACACCGGGGAGCTGTTTTTT. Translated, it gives CASTLRGRLVLNTGELFF.

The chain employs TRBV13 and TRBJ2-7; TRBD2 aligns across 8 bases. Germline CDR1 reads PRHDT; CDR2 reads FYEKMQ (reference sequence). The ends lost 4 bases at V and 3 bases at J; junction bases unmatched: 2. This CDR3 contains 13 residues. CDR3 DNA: TGTGCCAGCAGCTCTAGCGGGCACTACGAGCAGTACTTC. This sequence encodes CASSSSGHYEQYF.

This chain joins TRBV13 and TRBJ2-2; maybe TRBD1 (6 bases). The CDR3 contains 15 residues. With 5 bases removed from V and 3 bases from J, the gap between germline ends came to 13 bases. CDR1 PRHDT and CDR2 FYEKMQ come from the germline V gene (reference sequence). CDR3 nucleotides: TGTGCCAGCAGCCTTCTCAAGGGGGACACCGGGGAGCTGTTTTTT. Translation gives CASSLLKGDTGELFF.

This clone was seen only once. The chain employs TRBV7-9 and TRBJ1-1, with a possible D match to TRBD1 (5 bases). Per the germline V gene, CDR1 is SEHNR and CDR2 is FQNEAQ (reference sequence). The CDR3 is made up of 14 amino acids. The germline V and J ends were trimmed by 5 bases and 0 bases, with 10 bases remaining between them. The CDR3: CASSDPQVNTEAFF. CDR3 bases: TGTGCCAGCAGCGATCCACAGGTGAACACTGAAGCTTTCTTT.

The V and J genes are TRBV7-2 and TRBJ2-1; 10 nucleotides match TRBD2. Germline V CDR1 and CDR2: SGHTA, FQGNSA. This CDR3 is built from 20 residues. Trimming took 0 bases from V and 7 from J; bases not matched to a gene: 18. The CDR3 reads CASSLALGFEASGSSNEQFF. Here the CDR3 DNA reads TGTGCCAGCAGCTTAGCTCTCGGGTTTGAGGCTAGCGGGAGTAGTAATGAGCAGTTCTTC.

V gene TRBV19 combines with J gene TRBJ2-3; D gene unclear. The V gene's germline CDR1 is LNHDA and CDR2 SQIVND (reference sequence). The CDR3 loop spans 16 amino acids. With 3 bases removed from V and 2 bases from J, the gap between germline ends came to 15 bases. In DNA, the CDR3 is TGTGCCAGTAGTATTAGAGGTGAAAGAATCACAGATACGCAGTATTTT. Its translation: CASSIRGERITDTQYF.

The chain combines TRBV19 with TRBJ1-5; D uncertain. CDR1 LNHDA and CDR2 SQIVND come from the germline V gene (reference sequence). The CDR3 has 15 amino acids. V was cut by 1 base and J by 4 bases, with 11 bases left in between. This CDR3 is CASSIVPTGNQPQHF. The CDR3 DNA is TGTGCCAGTAGTATAGTCCCCACGGGGAATCAGCCCCAGCATTTT. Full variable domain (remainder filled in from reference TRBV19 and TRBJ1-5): DGGITQSPKYLFRKEGQNVTLSCEQNLNHDAMYWYRQDPGQGLRLIYYSQIVNDFQKGDIAEGYSVSREKKESFPLTVTSAQKNPTAFYLCASSIVPTGNQPQHFGDGTRLSIL.

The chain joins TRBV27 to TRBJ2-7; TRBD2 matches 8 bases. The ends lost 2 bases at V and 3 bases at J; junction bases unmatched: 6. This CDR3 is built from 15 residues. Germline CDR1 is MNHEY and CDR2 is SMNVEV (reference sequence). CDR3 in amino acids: CASSLGGGRNYEQYF. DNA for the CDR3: TGTGCCAGCAGTTTAGGCGGGGGGAGGAACTACGAGCAGTACTTC.

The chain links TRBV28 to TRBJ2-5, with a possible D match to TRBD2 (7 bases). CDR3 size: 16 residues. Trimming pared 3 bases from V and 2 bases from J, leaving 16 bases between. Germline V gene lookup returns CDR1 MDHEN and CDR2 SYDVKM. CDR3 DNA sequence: TGTGCCAGCAGTTTTAAACTAGGGGGGGAACAAGAGACCCAGTACTTC. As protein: CASSFKLGGEQETQYF.

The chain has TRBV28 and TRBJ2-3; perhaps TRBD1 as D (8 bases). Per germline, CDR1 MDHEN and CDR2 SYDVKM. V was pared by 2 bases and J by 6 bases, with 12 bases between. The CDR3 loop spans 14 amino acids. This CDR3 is CASSLEQGGDTQYF. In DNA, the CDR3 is TGTGCCAGCAGTTTAGAACAGGGGGGGGATACGCAGTATTTT.

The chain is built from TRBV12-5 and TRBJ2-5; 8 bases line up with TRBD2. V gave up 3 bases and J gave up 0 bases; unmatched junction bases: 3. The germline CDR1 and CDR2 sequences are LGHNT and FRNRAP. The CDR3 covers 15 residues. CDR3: CASGFRGRYQETQYF. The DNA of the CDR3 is TGTGCTAGTGGTTTTCGCGGGAGGTACCAAGAGACCCAGTACTTC.

In DNA, the CDR3 is TGTGCCAGCAGTTTATCGGAACGGGGCTACACCTTC. Translating it yields CASSLSERGYTF. The chain recombines TRBV28 with TRBJ1-2; D remains unclear. The CDR3 contains 12 residues. Looked up from germline, CDR1 is MDHEN and CDR2 is SYDVKM. V was clipped by 1 base and J by 8 bases, with 8 bases between them.

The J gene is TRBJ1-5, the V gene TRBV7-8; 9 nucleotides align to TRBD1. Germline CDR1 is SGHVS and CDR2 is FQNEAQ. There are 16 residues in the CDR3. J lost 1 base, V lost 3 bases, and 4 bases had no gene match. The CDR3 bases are TGTGCCAGCAGCTTGTACAGGGGGCAAAGCAATCAGCCCCAGCATTTT. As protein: CASSLYRGQSNQPQHF.

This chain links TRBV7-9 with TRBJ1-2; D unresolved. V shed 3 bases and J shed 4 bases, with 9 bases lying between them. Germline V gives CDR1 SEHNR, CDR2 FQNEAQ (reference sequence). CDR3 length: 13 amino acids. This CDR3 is CASSFRRTYGYTF. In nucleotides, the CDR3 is TGTGCCAGCAGCTTTAGACGGACCTATGGCTACACCTTC.

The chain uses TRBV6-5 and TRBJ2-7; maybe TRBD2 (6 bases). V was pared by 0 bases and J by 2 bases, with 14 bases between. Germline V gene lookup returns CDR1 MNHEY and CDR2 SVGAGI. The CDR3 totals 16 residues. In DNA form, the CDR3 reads TGTGCCAGCAGTTACTCCGCGGGGTCACTTGCCTACGAGCAGTACTTC. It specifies CASSYSAGSLAYEQYF.

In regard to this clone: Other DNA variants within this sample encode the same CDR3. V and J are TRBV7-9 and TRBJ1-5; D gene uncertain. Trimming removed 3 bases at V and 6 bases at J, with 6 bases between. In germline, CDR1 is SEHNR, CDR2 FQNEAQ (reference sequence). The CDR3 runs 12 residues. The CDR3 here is CASSLGGQPQHF. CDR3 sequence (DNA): TGTGCCAGCAGCTTGGGTGGTCAGCCCCAGCATTTT.

The CDR3 sequence is CASTSGTDNQPQHF. The DNA of the CDR3 is TGTGCCAGTACCTCCGGGACAGATAATCAGCCCCAGCATTTT. The genes are TRBV19 and TRBJ1-5; TRBD1 agrees at 7 bases. J was trimmed by 4 bases and V by 7 bases; bases with no gene match: 7. CDR1 is LNHDA, CDR2 SQIVND, per germline (reference sequence). This CDR3 spans 14 amino acids.